The 17 T cell receptor beta chains presented below share a single source sample, sequenced in a study of cytomegalovirus exposure and HLA in healthy donors. The assay was immunoSEQ multiplex PCR, and TCRdb's table has in-frame clones only and misses some. This sample yields around 220,000 clones, of which roughly 88% are seen a single time; roughly an eighth belongs to the top ten. Sequenced: PBMCs. Receptors originate from a woman aged 25 to 39 in good health and CMV-seropositive.

The chain links TRBV6-5 to TRBJ2-1; TRBD2 might be the D (5 bases). This CDR3 comprises 11 residues. Between the trimmed V and J ends, which lost 4 bases and 8 bases, there was a span of 6 bases. Germline V CDR1 and CDR2: MNHEY, SVGAGI. In DNA, the CDR3 is TGTGCCAGCAGTTTACTAGATGAGCAGTTCTTC. Amino acid sequence: CASSLLDEQFF.

The chain has TRBV9 and TRBJ2-1; D possibly uses TRBD1 or TRBD2 (6 bases each). The CDR3 covers 16 residues. Trimming left V 0 bases short and J 2 bases short, with 12 bases between. Germline loops: CDR1 SGDLS, CDR2 YYNGEE. The CDR3 DNA follows: TGTGCCAGCAGCGTAGGGTTAGGGGGGACCTACAATGAGCAGTTCTTC. Protein product: CASSVGLGGTYNEQFF.

V and J are TRBV6-4 and TRBJ2-1; 16 bases fit TRBD2. CDR1 and CDR2 (germline): MRHNA, SNTAGT. V was clipped by 5 bases and J by 8 bases; unmatched bases: 6. The CDR3 spans 16 residues. CDR3 protein: CASSRLGLAGGDEQFF. CDR3 in DNA: TGTGCCAGCAGTCGCTTGGGACTAGCGGGAGGGGATGAGCAGTTCTTC.

The chain joins TRBV2 to TRBJ1-3; D may be TRBD1 (5 bases). The CDR3 spans 14 residues. The V gene lost 5 bases and the J gene lost 1 base, with 9 bases spanning the gap. The germline gives CDR1 SNHLY, CDR2 FYNNEI. The CDR3 region is CASSRGGSGNTIYF. The CDR3, as DNA: TGTGCCAGCAGTCGGGGGGGTTCTGGAAACACCATATATTTT.

V usage is TRBV6-5 and J usage is TRBJ1-1; D ambiguous. This CDR3 has 14 residues. Germline CDR1 is MNHEY and CDR2 is SVGAGI. The V gene lost 5 bases and the J gene lost 1 base, with 11 bases spanning the gap. The CDR3, as DNA: TGTGCCAGCAGTCCCTCCCCCGGGAACACTGAAGCTTTCTTT. Translated, it gives CASSPSPGNTEAFF.

This rearrangement joins TRBV5-1 to TRBJ2-7; TRBD2 matches 13 bases. The junction had 3 bases not matched to a gene; V was cut back by 4 bases and J by 5 bases. Germline loops: CDR1 SGHRS, CDR2 YFSETQ. The CDR3 is 14 amino acids. DNA for the CDR3: TGCGCCAGCAGCCAAGGGACTAGCGGGGACGAGCAGTACTTC. Its translation: CASSQGTSGDEQYF.

The chain couples TRBV5-1 to TRBJ2-7; D is perhaps TRBD1 (6 bases). CDR1 is SGHRS and CDR2 is YFSETQ in the germline V gene. V lost 0 bases, J lost 1 base, and 11 bases lay in between. The CDR3 is 15 residues long. CDR3 DNA: TGCGCCAGCAGCTTGGGGCAGGGGCCTTCCTACGAGCAGTACTTC. It codes for CASSLGQGPSYEQYF.

The chain uses TRBV4-2 and TRBJ1-4; D gene unclear. CDR3 length: 13 residues. V lost 0 bases, J lost 8 bases, and 7 bases lay in between. The germline V gene encodes CDR1 LGHNA and CDR2 YNFKEQ. The CDR3 coding sequence is TGTGCCAGCAGCCAAGAGACGGGGGAAAAACTGTTTTTT. Encoded protein: CASSQETGEKLFF.

J is TRBJ1-4 and V is TRBV4-2; TRBD1 aligns across 7 bases. J lost 7 bases, V lost 2 bases, and 7 bases had no gene match. The germline gives CDR1 LGHNA, CDR2 YNFKEQ. The CDR3 extends over 15 amino acids. CDR3 protein: CASSQIEGAREKLFF. CDR3 coding DNA: TGTGCCAGCAGCCAAATAGAGGGGGCTCGTGAAAAACTGTTTTTT.

V and J are TRBV27 and TRBJ1-2; perhaps TRBD1 as D (5 bases). In germline, CDR1 is MNHEY, CDR2 SMNVEV (reference sequence). Trimming removed 5 bases from V and 7 bases from J, with 17 bases in between. The CDR3 spans 14 residues. The CDR3 coding sequence is TGTGCCAGCAGTCCCTCGGGGGAGCGGTCTGGCTACACCTTC. Its protein is CASSPSGERSGYTF.

The gene calls are TRBV15 and TRBJ1-4; no clear D gene. V was shortened by 2 bases and J by 0 bases, with 7 bases between the two germline ends. The germline CDR1 and CDR2 sequences are LNHNV and YYDKDF (reference sequence). The CDR3 is 15 residues long. In DNA, the CDR3 is TGTGCCACCAGCAGAACGCTGTCAACTAATGAAAAACTGTTTTTT. Its translation: CATSRTLSTNEKLFF.

The chain links TRBV6-5 to TRBJ2-1; possibly TRBD2 for D (5 bases). Germline CDR1 is MNHEY and CDR2 is SVGAGI. CDR3 length equals 14 residues. V was shortened by 6 bases and J by 4 bases, with 13 bases between the two germline ends. The CDR3 DNA is TGTGCCAGCAGCCCATCAGCGGAATACAATGAGCAGTTCTTC. As protein: CASSPSAEYNEQFF.

The J gene is TRBJ1-1, the V gene TRBV10-3; possibly TRBD1 for D (6 bases). Trimming removed 10 bases from V and 4 bases from J, with 16 bases in between. The CDR3 spans 13 residues. CDR1 and CDR2 from the germline V gene are ENHRY and SYGVKD. CDR3 nucleotide sequence: TGTGCCAACGGAATTGGGGGCGGCACTGAAGCTTTCTTT. Protein sequence: CANGIGGGTEAFF.

This clone turned up a few times. The rearrangement uses TRBV6-1 and TRBJ1-1; the D gene is possibly TRBD1 (5 bases). The CDR3 runs to 15 residues. Germline CDR1 MNHNS, CDR2 SASEGT. Trimming removed 5 bases from V and 0 bases from J, with 13 bases in between. CDR3 DNA sequence: TGTGCCAGCAGTACAGGCTTTCCTATGAACACTGAAGCTTTCTTT. Translating gives CASSTGFPMNTEAFF.

The chain joins TRBV18 to TRBJ2-7; 7 nucleotides agree with TRBD1. The CDR3 runs to 13 residues. Germline CDR1 is KGHSH and CDR2 is LQKENI. The trim removed 3 bases at V and 7 bases at J, leaving 6 bases unmatched. CDR3: CASSPGTVGEQYF. CDR3 DNA sequence: TGTGCCAGCTCACCCGGGACAGTGGGAGAGCAGTACTTC.

This rearrangement joins TRBV29-1 to TRBJ1-1; D possibly corresponds to TRBD1 (5 bases). This CDR3 has 14 amino acids. The V gene lost 3 bases and the J gene lost 0 bases, with 11 bases spanning the gap. Germline V CDR1 and CDR2: SQVTM, ANQGSEA. Here the CDR3 reads CSVEAQDLNTEAFF. The CDR3, as DNA: TGCAGCGTTGAGGCACAGGATTTGAACACTGAAGCTTTCTTT.

The genes are TRBV6-5 and TRBJ1-2; 8 bases are shared with TRBD1. Trimming cost V 6 bases and J 7 bases; bases outside gene matches: 10. The CDR3 runs to 14 residues. The germline V gene encodes CDR1 MNHEY and CDR2 SVGAGI. DNA for the CDR3: TGTGCCAGCAGCTACCAAATGACAGGGGTTGGCTACACCTTC. As protein: CASSYQMTGVGYTF.